This T cell receptor (beta chain) was captured by sequencing in a study of human T cells and chemical hapten exposure. General study results and limits: Against controls, expanded TCRs gave rise to significantly more large CDR3 similarity clusters.

This CDR3 region has 13 residues. The ends were cut back, 4 bases at V and 5 bases at J, with 9 bases in the middle. Germline values: CDR1 SGHAT, CDR2 FQDESV (reference sequence). TCRdb used MiXCR to reprocess the RACE reads, holding one entry per CDR3 protein. The data show some 200,000 distinct CDR3 sequences, 25% to 30% seen once. Regarding this clonotype: Its antigen is unknown.

Sample time point: pre-sensitization, week 0. Treatment described: therapeutic diphenylcyclopropenone sensitization with weekly scalp DPC. This specimen consisted of whole blood, obtained in connection with sensitization to the hapten diphenylcyclopropenone (DPC). The sequence was obtained from a woman in her thirties with alopecia areata. Some clones in this sample may be carry-over from other donors' samples. The genes are TRBV11-1 and TRBJ1-5, with D unclear. As DNA, the CDR3 is TGTGCCAGCAGCTATGACACCTATCAGCCCCAGCATTTT. Its translation is CASSYDTYQPQHF.